Sequencing of this T cell receptor beta chain was carried out in a study of shared T cell receptors in the human thymus. The ends lost 0 bases at V and 4 bases at J; junction bases unmatched: 2. Germline V gives CDR1 GTSNPN, CDR2 SVGIG (reference sequence). This CDR3 region has 13 residues. Sequencing was performed with immunoSEQ multiplex PCR; in TCRdb, only in-frame clones are kept and a portion is missing. Among under 450,000 clones, approximately 95% were seen once, and the ten largest hold approximately 0.02%. This clone was counted between two and nine times. Sequencing was performed on thymocytes. This clonotype was obtained from a human donor. J is TRBJ1-2 and V is TRBV30; 7 bases match TRBD1. The CDR3 is CAWSVAGGYGYTF. The CDR3 region has the DNA TGTGCCTGGAGTGTAGCAGGGGGCTATGGCTACACCTTC.